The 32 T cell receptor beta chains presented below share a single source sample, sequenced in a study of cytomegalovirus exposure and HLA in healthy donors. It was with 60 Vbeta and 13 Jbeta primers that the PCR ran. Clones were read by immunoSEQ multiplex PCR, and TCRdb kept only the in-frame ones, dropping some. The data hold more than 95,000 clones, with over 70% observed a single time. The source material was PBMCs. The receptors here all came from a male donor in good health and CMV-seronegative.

CDR3 DNA sequence: TGTGCCAGCAGCCCATGGGGGCGCATGAACACTGAAGCTTTCTTT. Translation gives CASSPWGRMNTEAFF. V is TRBV11-2 and J is TRBJ1-1; possible D gene TRBD1, 6 bases. Germline V lookup: CDR1 SGHAT, CDR2 FQNNGV. V shed 5 bases and J shed 0 bases, with 13 bases lying between them. The CDR3 length is 15 residues.

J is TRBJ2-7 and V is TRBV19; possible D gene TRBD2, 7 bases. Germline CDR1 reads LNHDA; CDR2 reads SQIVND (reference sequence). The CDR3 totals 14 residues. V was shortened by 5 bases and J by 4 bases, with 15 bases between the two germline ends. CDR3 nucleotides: TGTGCCAGTAGTCATCCCGAGGGGGGGTACGAGCAGTACTTC. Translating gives CASSHPEGGYEQYF.

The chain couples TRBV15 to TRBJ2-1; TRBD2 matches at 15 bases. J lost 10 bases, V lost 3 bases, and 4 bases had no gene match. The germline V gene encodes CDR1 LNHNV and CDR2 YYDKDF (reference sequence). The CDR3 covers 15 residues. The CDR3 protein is CATSRGGTSGREQFF. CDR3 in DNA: TGTGCCACCAGCAGGGGGGGGACTAGCGGGAGGGAGCAGTTCTTC.

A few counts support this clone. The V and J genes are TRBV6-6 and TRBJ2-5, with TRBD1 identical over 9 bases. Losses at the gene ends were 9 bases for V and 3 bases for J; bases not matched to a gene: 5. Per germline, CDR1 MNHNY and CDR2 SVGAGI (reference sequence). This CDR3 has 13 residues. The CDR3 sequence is CASSRTGEETQYF. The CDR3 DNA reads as TGTGCCAGTTCCCGGACAGGGGAAGAGACCCAGTACTTC.

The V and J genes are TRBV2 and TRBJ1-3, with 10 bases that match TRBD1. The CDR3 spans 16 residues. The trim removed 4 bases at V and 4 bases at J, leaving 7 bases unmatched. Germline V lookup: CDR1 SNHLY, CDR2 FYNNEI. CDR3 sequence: CASSGGTGERGNTIYF. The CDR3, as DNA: TGTGCCAGCAGTGGGGGGACAGGGGAAAGGGGAAACACCATATATTTT.

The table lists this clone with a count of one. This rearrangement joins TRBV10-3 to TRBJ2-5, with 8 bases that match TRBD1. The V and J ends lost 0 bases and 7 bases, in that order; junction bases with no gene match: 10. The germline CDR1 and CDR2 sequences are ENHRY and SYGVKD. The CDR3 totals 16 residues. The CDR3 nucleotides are TGTGCCATCAGTGAGTCCCGAGGACAGGGAGTCGGGACCCAGTACTTC. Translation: CAISESRGQGVGTQYF.

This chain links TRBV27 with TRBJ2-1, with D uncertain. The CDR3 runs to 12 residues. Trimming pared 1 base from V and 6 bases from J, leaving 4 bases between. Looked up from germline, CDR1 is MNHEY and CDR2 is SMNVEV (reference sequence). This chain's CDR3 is CASSLWPNEQFF. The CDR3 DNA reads TGTGCCAGCAGTTTATGGCCCAATGAGCAGTTCTTC.

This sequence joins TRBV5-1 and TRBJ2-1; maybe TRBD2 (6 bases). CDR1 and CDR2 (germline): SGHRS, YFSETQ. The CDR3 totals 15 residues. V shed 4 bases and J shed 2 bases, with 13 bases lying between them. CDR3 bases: TGCGCCAGCAGCCGTAGCGGAGCTACCTACAATGAGCAGTTCTTC. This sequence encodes CASSRSGATYNEQFF.

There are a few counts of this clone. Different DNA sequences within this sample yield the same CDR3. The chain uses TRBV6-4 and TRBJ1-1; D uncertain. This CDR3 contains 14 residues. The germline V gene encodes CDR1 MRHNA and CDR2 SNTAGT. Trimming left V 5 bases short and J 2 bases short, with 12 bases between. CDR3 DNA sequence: TGTGCCAGCAGTCCATCGCCAGGAAACACTGAAGCTTTCTTT. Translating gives CASSPSPGNTEAFF.

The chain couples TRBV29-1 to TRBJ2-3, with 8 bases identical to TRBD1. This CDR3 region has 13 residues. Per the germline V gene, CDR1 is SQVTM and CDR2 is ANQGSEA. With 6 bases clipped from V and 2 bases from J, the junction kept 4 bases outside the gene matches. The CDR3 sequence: CSVQGDATDTQYF. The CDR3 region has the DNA TGCAGCGTACAGGGGGATGCCACAGATACGCAGTATTTT.

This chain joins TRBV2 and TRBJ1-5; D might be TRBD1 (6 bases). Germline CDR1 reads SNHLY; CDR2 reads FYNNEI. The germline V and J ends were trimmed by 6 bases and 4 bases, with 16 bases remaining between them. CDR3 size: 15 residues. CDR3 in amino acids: CASSYYGQINQPQHF. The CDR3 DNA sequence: TGTGCCAGCAGCTACTACGGACAGATAAATCAGCCCCAGCATTTT.

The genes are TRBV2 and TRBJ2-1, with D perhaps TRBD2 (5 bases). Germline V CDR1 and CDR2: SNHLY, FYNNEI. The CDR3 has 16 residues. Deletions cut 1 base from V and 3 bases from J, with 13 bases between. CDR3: CASSEGEWENYNEQFF. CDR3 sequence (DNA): TGTGCCAGCAGTGAAGGGGAGTGGGAGAACTACAATGAGCAGTTCTTC.

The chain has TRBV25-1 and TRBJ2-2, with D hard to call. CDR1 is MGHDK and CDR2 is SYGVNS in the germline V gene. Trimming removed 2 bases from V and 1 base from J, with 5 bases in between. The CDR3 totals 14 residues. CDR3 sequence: CASSEPQNTGELFF. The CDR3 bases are TGTGCCAGCAGTGAACCCCAGAACACCGGGGAGCTGTTTTTT. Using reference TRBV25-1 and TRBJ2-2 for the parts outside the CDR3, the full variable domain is EADIYQTPRYLVIGTGKKITLECSQTMGHDKMYWYQQDPGMELHLIHYSYGVNSTEKGDLSSESTVSRIRTEHFPLTLESARPSHTSQYLCASSEPQNTGELFFGEGSRLTVL.

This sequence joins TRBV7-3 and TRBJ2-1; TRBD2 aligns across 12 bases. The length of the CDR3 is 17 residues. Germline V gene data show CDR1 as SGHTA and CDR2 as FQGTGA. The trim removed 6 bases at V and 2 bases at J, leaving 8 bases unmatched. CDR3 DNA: TGTGCCAGCAGTCCATTCGGACTAGCGGGAACCTACAATGAGCAGTTCTTC. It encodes CASSPFGLAGTYNEQFF.

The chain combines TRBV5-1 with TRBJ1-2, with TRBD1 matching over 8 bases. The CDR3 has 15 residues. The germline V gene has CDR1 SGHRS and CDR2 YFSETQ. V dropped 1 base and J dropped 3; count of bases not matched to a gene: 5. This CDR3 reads CASSLTTGGDYGYTF. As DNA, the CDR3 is TGCGCCAGCAGCTTGACTACAGGGGGGGACTATGGCTACACCTTC. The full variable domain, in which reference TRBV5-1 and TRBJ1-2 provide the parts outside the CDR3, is KAGVTQTPRYLIKTRGQQVTLSCSPISGHRSVSWYQQTPGQGLQFLFEYFSETQRNKGNFPGRFSGRQFSNSRSEMNVSTLELGDSALYLCASSLTTGGDYGYTFGSGTRLTVV.

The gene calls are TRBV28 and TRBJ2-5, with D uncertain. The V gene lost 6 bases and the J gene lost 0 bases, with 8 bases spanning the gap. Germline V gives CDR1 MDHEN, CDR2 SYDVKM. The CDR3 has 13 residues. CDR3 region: CASRTTNQETQYF. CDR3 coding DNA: TGTGCCAGCAGAACGACAAACCAAGAGACCCAGTACTTC.

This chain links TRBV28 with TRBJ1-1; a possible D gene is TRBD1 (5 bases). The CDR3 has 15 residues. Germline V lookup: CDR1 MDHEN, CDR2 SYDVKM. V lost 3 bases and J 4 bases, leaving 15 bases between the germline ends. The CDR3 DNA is TGTGCCAGCAGTTTGATGCAGGGCAGTGGCACTGAAGCTTTCTTT. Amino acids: CASSLMQGSGTEAFF.

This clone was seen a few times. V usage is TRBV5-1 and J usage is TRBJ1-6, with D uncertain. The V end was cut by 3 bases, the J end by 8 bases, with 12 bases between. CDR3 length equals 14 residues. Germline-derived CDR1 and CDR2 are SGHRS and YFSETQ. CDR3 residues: CASSSAAVDSPLHF. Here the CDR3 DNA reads TGCGCCAGCAGCTCCGCCGCGGTAGATTCACCCCTCCACTTT.

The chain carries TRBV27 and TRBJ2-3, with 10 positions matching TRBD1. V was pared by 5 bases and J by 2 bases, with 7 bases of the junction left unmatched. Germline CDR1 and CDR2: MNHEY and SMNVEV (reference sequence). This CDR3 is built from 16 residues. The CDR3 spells CASSDDRGQVTDTQYF. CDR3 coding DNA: TGTGCCAGCAGTGATGACAGGGGGCAGGTCACAGATACGCAGTATTTT.

The CDR3 spells CASNPGQGLHGYTF. The DNA for the CDR3 is TGTGCCAGCAATCCGGGACAGGGCCTTCATGGCTACACCTTC. The chain uses TRBV6-1 and TRBJ1-2, with 9 bases fitting TRBD1. Germline trimming cut 7 bases from V and 6 bases from J; bases unmatched to any gene: 9. This CDR3 has 14 residues. The germline CDR1 and CDR2 sequences are MNHNS and SASEGT.

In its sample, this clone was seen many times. CDR3: CASSASAAATGELFF. The CDR3 DNA follows: TGTGCCAGCAGTGCTAGCGCCGCGGCCACCGGGGAGCTGTTTTTT. The chain couples TRBV2 to TRBJ2-2; D might be TRBD2 (6 bases). V was pared by 4 bases and J by 4 bases, with 13 bases between. CDR1 SNHLY and CDR2 FYNNEI come from the germline V gene. The CDR3 has 15 amino acids.

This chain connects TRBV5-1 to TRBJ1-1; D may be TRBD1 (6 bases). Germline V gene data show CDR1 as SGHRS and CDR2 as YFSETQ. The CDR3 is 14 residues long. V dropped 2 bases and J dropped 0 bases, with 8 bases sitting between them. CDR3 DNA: TGCGCCAGCAGCTTACAGGGCATGAACACTGAAGCTTTCTTT. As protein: CASSLQGMNTEAFF.

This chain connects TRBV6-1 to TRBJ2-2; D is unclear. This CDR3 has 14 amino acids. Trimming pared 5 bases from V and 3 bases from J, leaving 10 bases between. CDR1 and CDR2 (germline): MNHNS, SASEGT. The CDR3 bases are TGTGCCAGCAGTCCAGTACATGACACCGGGGAGCTGTTTTTT. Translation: CASSPVHDTGELFF.

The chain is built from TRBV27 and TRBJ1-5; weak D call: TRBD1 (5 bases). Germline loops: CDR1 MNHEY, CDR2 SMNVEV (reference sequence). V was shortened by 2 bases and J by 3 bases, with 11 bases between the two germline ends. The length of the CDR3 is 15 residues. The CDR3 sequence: CASSLGAGYNQPQHF. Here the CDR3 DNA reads TGTGCCAGCAGTTTAGGGGCAGGATACAATCAGCCCCAGCATTTT.

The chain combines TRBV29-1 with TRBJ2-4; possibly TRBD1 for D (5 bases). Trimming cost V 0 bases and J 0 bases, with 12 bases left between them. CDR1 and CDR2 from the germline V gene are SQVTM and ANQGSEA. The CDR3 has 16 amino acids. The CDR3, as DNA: TGCAGCGTTGAAGAGTGGACACTCCTAGCCAAAAACATTCAGTACTTC. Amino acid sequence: CSVEEWTLLAKNIQYF. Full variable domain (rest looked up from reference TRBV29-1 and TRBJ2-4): SAVISQKPSRDICQRGTSLTIQCQVDSQVTMMFWYRQQPGQSLTLIATANQGSEATYESGFVIDKFPISRPNLTFSTLTVSNMSPEDSSIYLCSVEEWTLLAKNIQYFGAGTRLSVL.

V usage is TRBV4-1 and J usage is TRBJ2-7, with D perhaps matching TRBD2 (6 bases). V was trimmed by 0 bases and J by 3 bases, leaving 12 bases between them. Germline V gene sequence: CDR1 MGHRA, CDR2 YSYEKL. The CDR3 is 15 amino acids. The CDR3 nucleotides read TGCGCCAGCAGCCAAGAGTCAGGGAGGTTCTACGAGCAGTACTTC. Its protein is CASSQESGRFYEQYF.

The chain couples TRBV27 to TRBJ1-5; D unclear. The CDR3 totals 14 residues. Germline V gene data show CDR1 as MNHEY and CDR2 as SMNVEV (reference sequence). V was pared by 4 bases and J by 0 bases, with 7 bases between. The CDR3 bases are TGTGCCAGCAGTTCCCCACTTAGCAATCAGCCCCAGCATTTT. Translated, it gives CASSSPLSNQPQHF.

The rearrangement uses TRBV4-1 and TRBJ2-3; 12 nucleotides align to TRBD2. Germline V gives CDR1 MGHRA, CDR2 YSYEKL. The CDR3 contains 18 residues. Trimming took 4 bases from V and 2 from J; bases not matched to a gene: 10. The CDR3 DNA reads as TGCGCCAGCAGCCGAGGAGAAGGACTAGCGGGGTTCACAGATACGCAGTATTTT. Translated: CASSRGEGLAGFTDTQYF.

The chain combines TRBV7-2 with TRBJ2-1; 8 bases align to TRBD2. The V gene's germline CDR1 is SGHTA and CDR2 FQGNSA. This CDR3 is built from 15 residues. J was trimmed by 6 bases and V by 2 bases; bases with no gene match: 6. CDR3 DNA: TGTGCCAGCAGCTTATTTAGCGGGAATACCAATGAGCAGTTCTTC. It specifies CASSLFSGNTNEQFF.

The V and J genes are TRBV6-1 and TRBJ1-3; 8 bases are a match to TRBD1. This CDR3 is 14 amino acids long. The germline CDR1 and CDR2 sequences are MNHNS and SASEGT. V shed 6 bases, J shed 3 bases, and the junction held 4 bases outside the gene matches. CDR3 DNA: TGTGCCAGCAGGCAGGGGGCAAGTGGAAACACCATATATTTT. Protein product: CASRQGASGNTIYF.

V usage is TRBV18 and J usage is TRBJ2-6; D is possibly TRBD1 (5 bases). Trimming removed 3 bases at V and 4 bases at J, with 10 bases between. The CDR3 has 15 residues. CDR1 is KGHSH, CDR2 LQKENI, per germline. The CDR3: CASSPTGSGANVLTF. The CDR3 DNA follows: TGTGCCAGCTCACCCACAGGTAGCGGGGCCAACGTCCTGACTTTC.

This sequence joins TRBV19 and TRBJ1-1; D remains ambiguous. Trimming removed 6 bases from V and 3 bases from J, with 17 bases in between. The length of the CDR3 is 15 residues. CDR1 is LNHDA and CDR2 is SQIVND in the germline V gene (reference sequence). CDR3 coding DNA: TGTGCCAGTAGCCGCGGGGAGTCGTGGGACACTGAAGCTTTCTTT. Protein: CASSRGESWDTEAFF.